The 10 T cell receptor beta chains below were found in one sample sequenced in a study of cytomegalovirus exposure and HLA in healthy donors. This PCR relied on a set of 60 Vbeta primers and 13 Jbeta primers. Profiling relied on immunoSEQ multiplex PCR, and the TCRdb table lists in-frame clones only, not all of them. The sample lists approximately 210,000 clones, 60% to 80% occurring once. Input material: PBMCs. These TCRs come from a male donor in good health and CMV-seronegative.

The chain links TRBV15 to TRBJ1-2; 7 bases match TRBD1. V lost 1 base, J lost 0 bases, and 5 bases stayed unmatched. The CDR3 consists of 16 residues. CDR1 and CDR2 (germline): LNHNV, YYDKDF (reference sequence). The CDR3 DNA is TGTGCCACCAGCAGAGCCTGGGACAGAGCTAACTATGGCTACACCTTC. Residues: CATSRAWDRANYGYTF.

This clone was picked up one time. The CDR3 is CASSGQTGNEQYF. The CDR3 DNA reads TGTGCCAGCAGCGGCCAGACAGGGAACGAGCAGTACTTC. The chain employs TRBV9 and TRBJ2-7; 7 nucleotides match TRBD1. This CDR3 region has 13 residues. Germline loops: CDR1 SGDLS, CDR2 YYNGEE. J lost 5 bases, V lost 3 bases, and 5 bases had no gene match.

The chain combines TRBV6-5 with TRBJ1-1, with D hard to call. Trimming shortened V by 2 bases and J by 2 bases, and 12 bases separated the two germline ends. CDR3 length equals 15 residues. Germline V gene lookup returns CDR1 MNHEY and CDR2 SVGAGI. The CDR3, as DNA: TGTGCCAGCAGTTACCAGGTCTTGAGTAACACTGAAGCTTTCTTT. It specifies CASSYQVLSNTEAFF.

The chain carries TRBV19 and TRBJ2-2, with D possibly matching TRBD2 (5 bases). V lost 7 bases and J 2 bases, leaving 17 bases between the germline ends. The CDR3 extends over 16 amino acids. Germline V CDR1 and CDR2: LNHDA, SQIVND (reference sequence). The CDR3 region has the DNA TGTGCCAGTACCTATCGTCGGGGAGTAAACACCGGGGAGCTGTTTTTT. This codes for CASTYRRGVNTGELFF.

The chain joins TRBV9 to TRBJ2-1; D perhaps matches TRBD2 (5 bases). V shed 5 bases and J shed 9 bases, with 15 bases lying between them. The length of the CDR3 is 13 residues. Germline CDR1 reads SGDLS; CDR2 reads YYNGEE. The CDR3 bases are TGTGCCAGCAGTGCTACTCCCGAGGGTGAGCAGTTCTTC. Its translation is CASSATPEGEQFF.

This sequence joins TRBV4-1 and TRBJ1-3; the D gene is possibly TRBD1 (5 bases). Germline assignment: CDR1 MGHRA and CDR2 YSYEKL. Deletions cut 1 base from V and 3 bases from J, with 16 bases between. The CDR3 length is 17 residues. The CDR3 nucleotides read TGCGCCAGCAGCCAAGCCCCCTGGGGGGACCGTGGAAACACCATATATTTT. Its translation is CASSQAPWGDRGNTIYF.

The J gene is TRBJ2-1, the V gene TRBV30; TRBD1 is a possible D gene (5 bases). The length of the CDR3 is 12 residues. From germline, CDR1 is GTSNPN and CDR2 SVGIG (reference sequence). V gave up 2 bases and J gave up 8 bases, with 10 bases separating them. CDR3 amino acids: CAWSPQGDEQFF. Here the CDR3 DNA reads TGTGCCTGGAGTCCCCAGGGCGATGAGCAGTTCTTC.

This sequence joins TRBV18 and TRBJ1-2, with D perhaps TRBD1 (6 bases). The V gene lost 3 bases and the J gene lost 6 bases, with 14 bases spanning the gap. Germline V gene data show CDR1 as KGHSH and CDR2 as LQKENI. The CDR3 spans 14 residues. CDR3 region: CASSPGTFWDGYTF. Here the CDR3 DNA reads TGTGCCAGCTCACCTGGGACATTTTGGGATGGCTACACCTTC.

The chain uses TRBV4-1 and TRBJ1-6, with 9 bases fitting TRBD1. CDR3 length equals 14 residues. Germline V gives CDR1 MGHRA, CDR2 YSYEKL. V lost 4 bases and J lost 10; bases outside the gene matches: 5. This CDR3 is CASSLGQGNSPLHF. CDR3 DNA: TGCGCCAGCAGCCTGGGACAGGGCAACTCACCCCTCCACTTT.

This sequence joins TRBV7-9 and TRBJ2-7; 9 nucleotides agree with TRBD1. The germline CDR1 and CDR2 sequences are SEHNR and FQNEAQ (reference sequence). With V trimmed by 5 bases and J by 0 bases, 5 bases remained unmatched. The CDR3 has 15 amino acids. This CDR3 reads CASSPRDRVSYEQYF. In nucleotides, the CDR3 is TGTGCCAGCAGCCCCCGGGACAGGGTCTCCTACGAGCAGTACTTC.